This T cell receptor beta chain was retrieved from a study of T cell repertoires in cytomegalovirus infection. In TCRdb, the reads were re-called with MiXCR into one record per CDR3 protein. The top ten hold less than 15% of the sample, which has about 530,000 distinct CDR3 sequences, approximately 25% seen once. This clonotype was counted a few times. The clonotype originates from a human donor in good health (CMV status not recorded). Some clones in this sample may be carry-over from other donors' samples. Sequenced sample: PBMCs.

The CDR3 sequence is CASSLGLAGPKSDEQFF. For the CDR3, the DNA is TGTGCCAGCAGCTTAGGACTAGCGGGACCCAAATCTGATGAGCAGTTCTTC. The chain is built from TRBV7-2 and TRBJ2-1, with TRBD2 identical over 11 bases. From germline, CDR1 is SGHTA and CDR2 FQGNSA. V shed 1 base and J 8 bases; nucleotides not matched to a gene: 10. The CDR3 loop spans 17 amino acids.